The clone carrying this TCR beta chain has more than one count but fewer than ten. With 3 bases removed from V and 2 bases from J, the gap between germline ends came to 6 bases. Germline loops: CDR1 SGDLS, CDR2 YYNGEE. The CDR3 is made up of 12 amino acids. PCR was performed using 60 Vbeta and 13 Jbeta primers. The method was immunoSEQ multiplex PCR; TCRdb's version includes in-frame clones alone and lacks a portion of them. The repertoire holds about 190,000 clones, with 75% to 90% as singletons. This sample is part of a study of cytomegalovirus exposure and HLA in healthy donors. This chain links TRBV9 with TRBJ2-7; D is uncertain. Sequencing input: PBMCs. This sequence originates from a man in his forties in good health and CMV-seropositive. The CDR3 nucleotides read TGTGCCAGCAGCGCCTCCCCCTACGAGCAGTACTTC. Translating it yields CASSASPYEQYF.